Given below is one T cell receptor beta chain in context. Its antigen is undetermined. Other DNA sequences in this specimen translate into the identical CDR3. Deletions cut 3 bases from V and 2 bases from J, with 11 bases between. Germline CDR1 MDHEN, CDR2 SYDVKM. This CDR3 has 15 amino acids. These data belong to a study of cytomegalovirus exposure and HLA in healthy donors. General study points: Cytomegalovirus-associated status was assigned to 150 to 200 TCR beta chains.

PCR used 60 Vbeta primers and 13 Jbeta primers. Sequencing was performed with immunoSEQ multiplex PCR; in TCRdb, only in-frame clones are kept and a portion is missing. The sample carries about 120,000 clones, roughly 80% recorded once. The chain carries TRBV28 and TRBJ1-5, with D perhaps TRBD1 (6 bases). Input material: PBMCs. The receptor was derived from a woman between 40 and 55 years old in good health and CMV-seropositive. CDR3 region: CASSFPGGGNQPQHF. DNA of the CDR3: TGTGCCAGCAGTTTCCCGGGGGGCGGCAATCAGCCCCAGCATTTT.